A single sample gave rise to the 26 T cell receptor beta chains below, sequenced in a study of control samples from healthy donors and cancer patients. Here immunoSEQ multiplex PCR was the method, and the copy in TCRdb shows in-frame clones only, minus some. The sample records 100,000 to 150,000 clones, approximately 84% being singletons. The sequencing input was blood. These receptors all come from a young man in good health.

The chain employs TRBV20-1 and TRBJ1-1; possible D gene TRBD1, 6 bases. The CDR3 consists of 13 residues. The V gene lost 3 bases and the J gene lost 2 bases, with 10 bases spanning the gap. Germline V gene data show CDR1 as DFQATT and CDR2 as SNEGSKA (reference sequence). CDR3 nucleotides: TGCAGTGCTAGTTACAGGGCCAACACTGAAGCTTTCTTT. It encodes CSASYRANTEAFF.

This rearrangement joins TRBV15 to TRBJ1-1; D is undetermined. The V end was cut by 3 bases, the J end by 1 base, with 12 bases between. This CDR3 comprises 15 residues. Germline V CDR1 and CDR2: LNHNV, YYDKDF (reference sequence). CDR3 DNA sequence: TGTGCCACCAGCAGGAGAATTCAGACGAACACTGAAGCTTTCTTT. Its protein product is CATSRRIQTNTEAFF.

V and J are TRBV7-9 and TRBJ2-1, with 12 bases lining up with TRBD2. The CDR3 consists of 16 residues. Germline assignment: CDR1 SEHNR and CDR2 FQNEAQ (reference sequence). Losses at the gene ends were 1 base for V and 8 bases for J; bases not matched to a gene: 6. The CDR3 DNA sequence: TGTGCCAGCAGCTTAGGACTAGCGGGAGTAGACTATGAGCAGTTCTTC. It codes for CASSLGLAGVDYEQFF.

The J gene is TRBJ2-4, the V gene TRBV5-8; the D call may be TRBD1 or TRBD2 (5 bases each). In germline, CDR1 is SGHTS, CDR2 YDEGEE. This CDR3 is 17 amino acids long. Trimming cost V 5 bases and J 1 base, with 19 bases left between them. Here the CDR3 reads CASRLQAPGLAKNIQYF. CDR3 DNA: TGTGCCAGCAGATTACAGGCCCCCGGACTGGCCAAAAACATTCAGTACTTC.

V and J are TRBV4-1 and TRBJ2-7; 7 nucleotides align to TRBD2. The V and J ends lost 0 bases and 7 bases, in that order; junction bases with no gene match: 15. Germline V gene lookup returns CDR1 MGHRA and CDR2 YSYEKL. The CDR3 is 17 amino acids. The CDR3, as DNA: TGCGCCAGCAGCCAAGACTCGTCCGCTATGGGAGGGCGGGAGCAGTACTTC. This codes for CASSQDSSAMGGREQYF.

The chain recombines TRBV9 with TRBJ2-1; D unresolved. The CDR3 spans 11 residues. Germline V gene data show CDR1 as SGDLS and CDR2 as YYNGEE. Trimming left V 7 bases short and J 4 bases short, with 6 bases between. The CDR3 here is CASGLYNEQFF. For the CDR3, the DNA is TGTGCCAGCGGCCTTTACAATGAGCAGTTCTTC.

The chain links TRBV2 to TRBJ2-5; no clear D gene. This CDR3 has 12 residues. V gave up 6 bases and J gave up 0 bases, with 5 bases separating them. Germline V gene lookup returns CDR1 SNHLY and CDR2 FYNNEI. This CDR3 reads CASSGYQETQYF. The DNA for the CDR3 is TGTGCCAGCAGCGGCTACCAAGAGACCCAGTACTTC.

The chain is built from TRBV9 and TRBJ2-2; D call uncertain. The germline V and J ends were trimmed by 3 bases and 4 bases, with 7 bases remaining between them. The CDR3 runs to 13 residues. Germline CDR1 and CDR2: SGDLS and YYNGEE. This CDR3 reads CASSALFTGELFF. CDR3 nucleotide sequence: TGTGCCAGCAGCGCTCTCTTCACCGGGGAGCTGTTTTTT.

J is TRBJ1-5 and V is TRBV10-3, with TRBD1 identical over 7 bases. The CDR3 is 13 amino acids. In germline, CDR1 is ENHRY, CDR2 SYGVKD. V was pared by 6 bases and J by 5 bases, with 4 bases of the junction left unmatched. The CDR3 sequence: CAISGQADQPQHF. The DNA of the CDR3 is TGTGCCATCAGCGGACAGGCGGATCAGCCCCAGCATTTT.

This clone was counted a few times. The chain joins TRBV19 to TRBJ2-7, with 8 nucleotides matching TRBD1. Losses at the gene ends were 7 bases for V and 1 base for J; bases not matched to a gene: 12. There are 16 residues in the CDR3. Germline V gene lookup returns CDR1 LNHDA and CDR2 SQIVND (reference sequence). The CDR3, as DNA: TGTGCCAGTAAAAGGAGGACCGGGACAGGTTCCTACGAGCAGTACTTC. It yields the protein CASKRRTGTGSYEQYF.

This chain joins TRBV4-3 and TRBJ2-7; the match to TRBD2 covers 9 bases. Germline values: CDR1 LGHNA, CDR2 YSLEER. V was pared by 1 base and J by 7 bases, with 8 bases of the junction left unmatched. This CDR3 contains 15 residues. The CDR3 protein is CASSQGASGTREQYF. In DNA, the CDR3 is TGCGCCAGCAGCCAAGGGGCTAGCGGGACCCGAGAGCAGTACTTC.

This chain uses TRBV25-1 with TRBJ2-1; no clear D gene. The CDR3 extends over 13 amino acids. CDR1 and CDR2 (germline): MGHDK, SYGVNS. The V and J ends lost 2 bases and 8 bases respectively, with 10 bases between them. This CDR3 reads CASSEAQLYEQFF. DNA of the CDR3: TGTGCCAGCAGTGAAGCTCAGTTATATGAGCAGTTCTTC.

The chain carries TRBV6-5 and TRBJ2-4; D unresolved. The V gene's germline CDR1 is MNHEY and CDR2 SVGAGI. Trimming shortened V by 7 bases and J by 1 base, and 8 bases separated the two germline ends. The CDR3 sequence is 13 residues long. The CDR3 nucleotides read TGTGCCAGCACCGGGCCCGCCAAAAACATTCAGTACTTC. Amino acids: CASTGPAKNIQYF.

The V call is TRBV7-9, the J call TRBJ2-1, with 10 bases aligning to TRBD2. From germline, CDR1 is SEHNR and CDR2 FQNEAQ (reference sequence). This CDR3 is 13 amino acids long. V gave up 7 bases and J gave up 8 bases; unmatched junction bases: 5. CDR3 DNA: TGTGCCAGCACCCTAGCGGGAGTGGATGAGCAGTTCTTC. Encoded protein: CASTLAGVDEQFF.

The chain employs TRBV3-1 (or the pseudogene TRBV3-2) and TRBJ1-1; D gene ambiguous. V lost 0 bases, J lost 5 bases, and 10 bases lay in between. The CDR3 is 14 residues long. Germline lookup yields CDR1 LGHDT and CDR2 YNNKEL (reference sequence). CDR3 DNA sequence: TGTGCCAGCAGCCAAGATCTGGGGTTTACTGAAGCTTTCTTT. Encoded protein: CASSQDLGFTEAFF.

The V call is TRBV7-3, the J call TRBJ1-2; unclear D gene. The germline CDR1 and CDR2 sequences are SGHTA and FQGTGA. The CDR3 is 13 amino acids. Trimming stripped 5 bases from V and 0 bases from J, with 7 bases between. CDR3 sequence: CASSTIANYGYTF. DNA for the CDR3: TGTGCCAGCAGCACGATAGCTAACTATGGCTACACCTTC.

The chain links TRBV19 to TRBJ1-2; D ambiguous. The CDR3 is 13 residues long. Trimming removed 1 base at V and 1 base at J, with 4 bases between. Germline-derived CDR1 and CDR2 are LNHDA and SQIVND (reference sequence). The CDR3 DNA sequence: TGTGCCAGTAGTATAGCACTTAACTATGGCTACACCTTC. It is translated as CASSIALNYGYTF.

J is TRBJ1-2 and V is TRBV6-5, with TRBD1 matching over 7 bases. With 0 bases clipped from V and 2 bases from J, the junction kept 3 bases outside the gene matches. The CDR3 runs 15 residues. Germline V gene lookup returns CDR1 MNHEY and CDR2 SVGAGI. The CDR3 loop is CASSYSPGGNYGYTF. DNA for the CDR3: TGTGCCAGCAGTTACTCTCCAGGGGGGAACTATGGCTACACCTTC.

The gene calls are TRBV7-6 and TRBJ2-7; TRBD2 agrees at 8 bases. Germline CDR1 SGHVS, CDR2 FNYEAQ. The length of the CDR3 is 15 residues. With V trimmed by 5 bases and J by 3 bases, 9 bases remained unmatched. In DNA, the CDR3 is TGTGCCAGCAGCCCCGAGCCGGGACTAGTCTACGAGCAGTACTTC. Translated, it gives CASSPEPGLVYEQYF.

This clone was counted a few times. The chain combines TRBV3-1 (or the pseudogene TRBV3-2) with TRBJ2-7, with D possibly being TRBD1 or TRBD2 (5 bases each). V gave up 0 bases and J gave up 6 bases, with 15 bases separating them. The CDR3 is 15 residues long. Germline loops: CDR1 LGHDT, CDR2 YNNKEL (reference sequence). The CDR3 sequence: CASSQDTPGASEQYF. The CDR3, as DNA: TGTGCCAGCAGCCAAGACACACCCGGGGCCTCCGAGCAGTACTTC.

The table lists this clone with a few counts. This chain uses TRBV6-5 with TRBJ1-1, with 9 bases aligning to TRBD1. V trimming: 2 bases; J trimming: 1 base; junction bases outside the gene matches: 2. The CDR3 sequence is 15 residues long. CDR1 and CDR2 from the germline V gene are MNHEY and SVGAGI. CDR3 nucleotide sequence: TGTGCCAGCAGTTACGCGGGACAGGGGAACACTGAAGCTTTCTTT. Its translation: CASSYAGQGNTEAFF.

CDR3 DNA: TGTGCCAGCGGAAGGACGGTGCAAGGGGAGCTGTTTTTT. The encoded protein is CASGRTVQGELFF. The chain joins TRBV12-3 or TRBV12-4 to TRBJ2-2, with unresolved D. The V end was cut by 8 bases, the J end by 8 bases, with 15 bases between. The CDR3 loop spans 13 amino acids.

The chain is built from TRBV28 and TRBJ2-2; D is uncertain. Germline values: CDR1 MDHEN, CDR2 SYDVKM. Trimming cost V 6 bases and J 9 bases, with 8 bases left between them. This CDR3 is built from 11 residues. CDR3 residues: CASSLAWELFF. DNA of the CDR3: TGTGCCAGCAGCTTAGCCTGGGAGCTGTTTTTT.

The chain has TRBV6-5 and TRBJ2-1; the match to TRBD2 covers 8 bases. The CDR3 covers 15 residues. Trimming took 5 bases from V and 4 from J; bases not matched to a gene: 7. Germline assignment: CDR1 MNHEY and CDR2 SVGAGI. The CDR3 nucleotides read TGTGCCAGCAGTCCAGCGGGAGACGGGTACAATGAGCAGTTCTTC. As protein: CASSPAGDGYNEQFF.

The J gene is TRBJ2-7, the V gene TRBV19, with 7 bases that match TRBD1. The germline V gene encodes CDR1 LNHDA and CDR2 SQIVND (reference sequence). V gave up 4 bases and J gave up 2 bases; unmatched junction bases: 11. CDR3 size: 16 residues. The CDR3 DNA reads TGTGCCAGTAGTACAAAGCAGGGGGTCCCCACCTACGAGCAGTACTTC. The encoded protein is CASSTKQGVPTYEQYF.

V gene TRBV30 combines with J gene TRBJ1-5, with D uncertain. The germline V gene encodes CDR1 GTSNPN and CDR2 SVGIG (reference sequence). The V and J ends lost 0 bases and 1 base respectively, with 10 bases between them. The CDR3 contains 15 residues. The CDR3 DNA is TGTGCCTGGAGTGTACAAAGTGGCAGCAATCAGCCCCAGCATTTT. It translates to CAWSVQSGSNQPQHF.